These 27 T cell receptor beta chains share one sample of origin, sequenced in a study of cytomegalovirus exposure and HLA in healthy donors. The study ran its PCR with 60 Vbeta and 13 Jbeta primers. The repertoire was sequenced with immunoSEQ multiplex PCR; TCRdb's copy has only in-frame clones and lacks some. In the table there are roughly 130,000 clones, around 70% of which are singletons. Sequencing was carried out using PBMCs. The receptors shown here come from a human donor in good health.

The chain links TRBV23-1 to TRBJ1-5, with a weak D call TRBD1 (6 bases). TRBV23-1 is an open reading frame whose function is uncertain. The CDR3 is 16 amino acids. The ends were cut back, 8 bases at V and 0 bases at J, with 17 bases in the middle. CDR3 region: CASGYSGGHSNQPQHF. The DNA of the CDR3 is TGCGCCAGCGGATACTCTGGGGGCCATAGCAATCAGCCCCAGCATTTT.

The chain uses TRBV9 and TRBJ1-5; no clear D gene. CDR3 length: 15 residues. Trimming cost V 0 bases and J 4 bases, with 11 bases left between them. Germline-derived CDR1 and CDR2 are SGDLS and YYNGEE. Here the CDR3 DNA reads TGTGCCAGCAGCGTAGACGACGGGAAAAATCAGCCCCAGCATTTT. This encodes CASSVDDGKNQPQHF.

This clone has only a few counts. The chain couples TRBV6-5 to TRBJ2-7; 8 bases line up with TRBD2. V lost 5 bases, J lost 6 bases, and 3 bases stayed unmatched. The CDR3 runs 12 residues. In germline, CDR1 is MNHEY, CDR2 SVGAGI. The CDR3 nucleotides read TGTGCCAGCAGTCCGGGACTAGTCGAGCAGTACTTC. It is translated as CASSPGLVEQYF.

This chain joins TRBV27 and TRBJ2-4; 7 positions match TRBD1. This CDR3 is 15 amino acids long. The germline V gene encodes CDR1 MNHEY and CDR2 SMNVEV (reference sequence). V gave up 0 bases and J gave up 11 bases; unmatched junction bases: 10. The CDR3 sequence: CASSLSTGVSGVQYF. The CDR3 DNA is TGTGCCAGCAGTTTATCTACAGGGGTTTCAGGGGTTCAGTACTTC.

This clone was seen only once. This chain links TRBV4-3 with TRBJ1-3, with D uncertain. V was shortened by 1 base and J by 0 bases, with 10 bases between the two germline ends. There are 16 residues in the CDR3. The germline gives CDR1 LGHNA, CDR2 YSLEER. This chain's CDR3 is CASSQGLGSSGNTIYF. DNA of the CDR3: TGCGCCAGCAGCCAAGGCCTGGGGAGCTCTGGAAACACCATATATTTT.

The chain employs TRBV6-1 and TRBJ1-1, with D tentatively TRBD1 (6 bases). Trimming pared 7 bases from V and 5 bases from J, leaving 20 bases between. The CDR3 extends over 15 amino acids. Germline CDR1 MNHNS, CDR2 SASEGT. CDR3 loop: CASKPGTIGWTEAFF. The CDR3 DNA is TGTGCCAGCAAACCCGGGACAATCGGGTGGACTGAAGCTTTCTTT.

V and J are TRBV7-2 and TRBJ2-5; a possible D gene is TRBD1 (6 bases). The CDR3 loop spans 14 amino acids. CDR1 and CDR2 from the germline V gene are SGHTA and FQGNSA. V was shortened by 2 bases and J by 1 base, with 8 bases between the two germline ends. This chain's CDR3 is CASSLTGFQETQYF. In DNA, the CDR3 is TGTGCCAGCAGCTTAACAGGGTTCCAAGAGACCCAGTACTTC.

The chain employs TRBV7-9 and TRBJ2-5; TRBD2 is a possible D gene (5 bases). Germline values: CDR1 SEHNR, CDR2 FQNEAQ (reference sequence). The CDR3 sequence is 16 residues long. The V gene lost 1 base and the J gene lost 5 bases, with 17 bases spanning the gap. CDR3 nucleotide sequence: TGTGCCAGCAGCTTAGATGGGTCGCTACTAGGGGAGACCCAGTACTTC. Translating it yields CASSLDGSLLGETQYF.

This clone has more than one count but fewer than ten. The chain is built from TRBV13 and TRBJ2-2; 10 positions match TRBD2. V shed 8 bases, J shed 2 bases, and the junction held 11 bases outside the gene matches. Per germline, CDR1 PRHDT and CDR2 FYEKMQ (reference sequence). The CDR3 consists of 17 residues. The CDR3 here is CASFGSSGRFNTGELFF. The CDR3 nucleotides read TGTGCCAGCTTTGGTAGTAGCGGGAGGTTTAACACCGGGGAGCTGTTTTTT.

The chain employs TRBV7-2 and TRBJ2-5, with D possibly matching TRBD2 (6 bases). The end of the DNA is better explained by TRBJ2-7, so the J call may be wrong. Germline V gene sequence: CDR1 SGHTA, CDR2 FQGNSA. The CDR3 sequence is 14 residues long. In DNA, the CDR3 is TGTGCCAGCAGCTTAGCTGGGGGGTCCTACGAGCAGTACTTC. Its protein product is CASSLAGGSYEQYF.

The chain combines TRBV4-1 with TRBJ2-1; TRBD2 matches 9 bases. Germline V CDR1 and CDR2: MGHRA, YSYEKL. V lost 3 bases and J lost 0; bases outside the gene matches: 3. CDR3 length equals 16 residues. The CDR3 sequence is CASSQSAGGSYNEQFF. CDR3 nucleotide sequence: TGCGCCAGCAGCCAGTCAGCGGGGGGCTCCTACAATGAGCAGTTCTTC.

The V gene is TRBV7-2, the J gene TRBJ2-2, with D possibly matching TRBD2 (6 bases). CDR1 SGHTA and CDR2 FQGNSA come from the germline V gene. Trimming pared 3 bases from V and 5 bases from J, leaving 10 bases between. CDR3 length: 14 amino acids. The chain's CDR3 is CASSFAGSTGELFF. The CDR3 nucleotides are TGTGCCAGCAGCTTTGCGGGGTCTACCGGGGAGCTGTTTTTT.

This clone was recorded only once. The chain carries TRBV28 and TRBJ1-6, with 10 bases aligning to TRBD1. The CDR3 runs to 15 residues. CDR1 is MDHEN and CDR2 is SYDVKM in the germline V gene. V gave up 5 bases and J gave up 9 bases; unmatched junction bases: 7. The CDR3 DNA is TGTGCCAGCAGTCTAGGACAGGGGGTGTTTTCACCCCTCCACTTT. It yields the protein CASSLGQGVFSPLHF.

The rearrangement joins TRBV29-1 to TRBJ2-7, with D unresolved. The CDR3 totals 14 residues. Trimming cost V 7 bases and J 5 bases, with 21 bases left between them. The germline CDR1 and CDR2 sequences are SQVTM and ANQGSEA. This chain's CDR3 is CSAKAPSVQDEQYF. DNA of the CDR3: TGCAGCGCCAAGGCTCCGTCGGTGCAGGACGAGCAGTACTTC.

Only one count was recorded for this clone. Relative to the germline gene, one junction end is altered; a read error may explain this. J is TRBJ2-3 and V is TRBV7-9, with 7 bases that match TRBD1. The CDR3 extends over 15 amino acids. Germline V gene data show CDR1 as SEHNR and CDR2 as FQNEAQ (reference sequence). In nucleotides, the CDR3 is TGTTCCAGCAGCTTAACAGGGGCAATCACAGATACGCAGTATTTT. It is translated as CSSSLTGAITDTQYF. Full variable domain (missing parts from reference TRBV7-9 and TRBJ2-3): DTGVSQNPRHKITKRGQNVTFRCDPISEHNRLYWYRQTLGQGPEFLTYFQNEAQLEKSRLLSDRFSAERPKGSFSTLEIQRTEQGDSAMYLCSSSLTGAITDTQYFGPGTRLTVL.

The gene calls are TRBV7-9 and TRBJ1-2; D remains ambiguous. The germline V and J ends were trimmed by 3 bases and 4 bases, with 18 bases remaining between them. CDR1 SEHNR and CDR2 FQNEAQ come from the germline V gene (reference sequence). The CDR3 totals 16 residues. The CDR3 loop is CASSLGVASGSYGYTF. The CDR3 DNA reads TGTGCCAGCAGCTTGGGAGTGGCATCGGGAAGCTATGGCTACACCTTC. Based on the CDR3 plus reference TRBV7-9 and TRBJ1-2, the full variable domain is DTGVSQNPRHKITKRGQNVTFRCDPISEHNRLYWYRQTLGQGPEFLTYFQNEAQLEKSRLLSDRFSAERPKGSFSTLEIQRTEQGDSAMYLCASSLGVASGSYGYTFGSGTRLTVV.

The genes are TRBV27 and TRBJ2-5; tentatively, D is TRBD2 (5 bases). V gave up 4 bases and J gave up 5 bases, with 8 bases separating them. Germline values: CDR1 MNHEY, CDR2 SMNVEV (reference sequence). The CDR3 spans 12 residues. CDR3 sequence reads: CASSSSYETQYF. As DNA, the CDR3 is TGTGCCAGCAGTTCTAGCTACGAGACCCAGTACTTC.

This clone was seen only a few times. The V and J genes are TRBV21-1 and TRBJ2-7; the D segment call TRBD2 is taken from the table without a DNA check. TRBV21-1 is reported as a pseudogene. CDR3 length equals 17 residues. The CDR3 spells CASSRGGLAGATYEQYF. CDR3 sequence (DNA): TGTGCCAGCAGTAGGGGTGGGCTAGCGGGGGCCACCTACGAGCAGTACTTC.

The V and J genes are TRBV9 and TRBJ1-1, with D perhaps TRBD1 (6 bases). The CDR3 contains 14 residues. V was cut by 0 bases and J by 5 bases, with 11 bases left in between. Germline CDR1 is SGDLS and CDR2 is YYNGEE. The chain's CDR3 is CASSVGQGWTEAFF. The CDR3 nucleotides read TGTGCCAGCAGCGTAGGGCAGGGGTGGACTGAAGCTTTCTTT.

The rearrangement uses TRBV11-2 and TRBJ2-2; no reliable D call. V was clipped by 7 bases and J by 3 bases, with 6 bases between them. CDR3 length: 12 amino acids. Germline CDR1 is SGHAT and CDR2 is FQNNGV. CDR3 region: CASTFHTGELFF. The CDR3 bases are TGTGCCAGCACATTCCACACCGGGGAGCTGTTTTTT. The full variable domain, completed using reference TRBV11-2 and TRBJ2-2, is EAGVAQSPRYKIIEKRQSVAFWCNPISGHATLYWYQQILGQGPKLLIQFQNNGVVDDSQLPKDRFSAERLKGVDSTLKIQPAKLEDSAVYLCASTFHTGELFFGEGSRLTVL.

The chain joins TRBV5-4 to TRBJ2-7; 7 nucleotides align to TRBD1. This CDR3 is built from 15 residues. Germline loops: CDR1 SGHNT, CDR2 YYREEE (reference sequence). V gave up 2 bases and J gave up 1 base; unmatched junction bases: 6. The CDR3 sequence is CASSFRQGPSYEQYF. CDR3 DNA: TGTGCCAGCAGCTTCCGACAGGGACCTTCCTACGAGCAGTACTTC.

This clone was recorded a few times. The chain combines TRBV27 with TRBJ2-1, with TRBD1 matching over 10 bases. The length of the CDR3 is 18 residues. Looked up from germline, CDR1 is MNHEY and CDR2 is SMNVEV (reference sequence). The junction had 18 bases not matched to a gene; V was cut back by 9 bases and J by 4 bases. The CDR3 reads CASSSKRTGGYGYNEQFF. CDR3 nucleotides: TGTGCCAGTTCAAGCAAAAGGACAGGGGGTTATGGGTACAATGAGCAGTTCTTC.

The chain joins TRBV6-5 to TRBJ1-1, with D unclear. Germline CDR1 MNHEY, CDR2 SVGAGI. The CDR3 covers 12 residues. Between the trimmed V and J ends, which lost 5 bases and 2 bases, there was a span of 6 bases. DNA for the CDR3: TGTGCCAGCAGTAGGACTAACACTGAAGCTTTCTTT. Translating gives CASSRTNTEAFF.

On this clone itself: One junction end disagrees with the germline gene, perhaps due to a read error. V gene TRBV7-9 combines with J gene TRBJ2-2; TRBD1 might be the D (5 bases). The CDR3 has 15 amino acids. Per germline, CDR1 SEHNR and CDR2 FQNEAQ (reference sequence). The CDR3 spells CSSSFGARNTGELFF. In DNA, the CDR3 is TGTTCCAGCAGCTTTGGGGCTCGTAACACCGGGGAGCTGTTTTTT.

This chain connects TRBV28 to TRBJ2-1, with 8 bases matching TRBD2. This CDR3 region has 15 residues. V gave up 6 bases and J gave up 4 bases; unmatched junction bases: 8. Germline lookup yields CDR1 MDHEN and CDR2 SYDVKM. The CDR3 nucleotides read TGTGCCAGCAGCCTGAGCGGGAGTGGGTACAATGAGCAGTTCTTC. This codes for CASSLSGSGYNEQFF.

This clone was counted between two and nine times. The chain carries TRBV27 and TRBJ1-1, with 10 bases identical to TRBD1. Losses at the gene ends were 3 bases for V and 5 bases for J; bases not matched to a gene: 6. The CDR3 runs 15 residues. Germline V CDR1 and CDR2: MNHEY, SMNVEV (reference sequence). CDR3 loop: CASSLSTGGGTEAFF. The CDR3 DNA follows: TGTGCCAGCAGTTTGTCGACAGGGGGCGGAACTGAAGCTTTCTTT.

A remark on this clone: A junction end diverges from the germline sequence, so it may reflect a read error. The same CDR3 is also encoded by other DNA sequences in this sample. J is TRBJ1-2 and V is TRBV6-6, with 7 bases lining up with TRBD1. The CDR3 totals 15 residues. Germline assignment: CDR1 MNHNY and CDR2 SVGAGI (reference sequence). In DNA, the CDR3 is TGCGCCAGCAGTTACACAACAGGGGAAAACTATGGCTACACCTTC. Its translation is CASSYTTGENYGYTF.